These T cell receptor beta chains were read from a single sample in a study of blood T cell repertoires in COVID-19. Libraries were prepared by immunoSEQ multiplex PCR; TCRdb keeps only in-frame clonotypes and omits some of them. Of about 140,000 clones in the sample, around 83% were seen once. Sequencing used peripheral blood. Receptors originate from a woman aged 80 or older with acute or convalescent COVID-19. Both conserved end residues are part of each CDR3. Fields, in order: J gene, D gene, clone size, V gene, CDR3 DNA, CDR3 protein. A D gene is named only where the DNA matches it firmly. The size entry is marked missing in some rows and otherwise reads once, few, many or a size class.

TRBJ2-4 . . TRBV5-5 TGTGCCAGCACCATAACAGCCTTGACCAAAAACATTCAGTACTTC CASTITALTKNIQYF
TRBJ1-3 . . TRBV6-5 TGTGCCAGCAGTTACTCGGGCATCGGAAACACCATATATTTT CASSYSGIGNTIYF
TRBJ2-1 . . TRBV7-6 TGTGCCAGCAAGCCGATACGAGGGGGCTCCTACAATGAGCAGTTCTTC CASKPIRGGSYNEQFF
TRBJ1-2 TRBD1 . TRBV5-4 TGTGCCAGCAGCACGGACAGGGCGGGGGGCTACACCTTC CASSTDRAGGYTF
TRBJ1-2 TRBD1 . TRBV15 TGTGCCACCAGCTCGCACGGGACAGGGTATGGCTACACCTTC CATSSHGTGYGYTF
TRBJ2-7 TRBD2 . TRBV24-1 TGTGCCACCAGTGATTTTGGGAGGGCCGAGCAGTACTTC CATSDFGRAEQYF
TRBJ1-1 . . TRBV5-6 TGTGCCAGCAGCTTGCGATACAGGGTCTTGGACACTGAAGCTTTCTTT CASSLRYRVLDTEAFF
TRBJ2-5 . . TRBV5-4 TGTGCCAGCAGCCACCCGGAGGAGACCCAGTACTTC CASSHPEETQYF
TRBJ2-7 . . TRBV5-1 TGCGCCAGCAGCTTGTACACGGACTTATCCTACGAGCAGTACTTC CASSLYTDLSYEQYF
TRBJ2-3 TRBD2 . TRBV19 TGTGCCAGTAGTTTTGCGGGAGCCCCCACAGATACGCAGTATTTT CASSFAGAPTDTQYF
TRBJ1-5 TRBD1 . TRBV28 TGTGCCAGCAGGCCCAGGGGGCGGACGGGCAATCAGCCCCAGCATTTT CASRPRGRTGNQPQHF
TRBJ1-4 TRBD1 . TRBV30 TGTGCCTGGAGTACCGGGACAGGGAATGAAAAACTGTTTTTT CAWSTGTGNEKLFF
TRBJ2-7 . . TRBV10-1 TGCGCCAGCAGTACCGGGGACATCCTGGGCGAGCAGTACTTC CASSTGDILGEQYF
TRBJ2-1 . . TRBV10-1 TGCGCCAGCAGCCTAATGGACAGACGAGGCCTTCAGTTCTTC CASSLMDRRGLQFF
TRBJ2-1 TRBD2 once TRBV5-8 TGTGCCAGCAGCCCGGGACTAGCGGGGGGCGAAAGATACTACAATGAGCAGTTCTTC CASSPGLAGGERYYNEQFF
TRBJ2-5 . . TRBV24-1 TGTGCCACCGCTACCCCCCAGGGGCCGCTCTACTTC CATATPQGPLYF
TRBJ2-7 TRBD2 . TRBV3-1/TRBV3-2 TGTGCCAGCAGCCAATCAGCGGGAGTATACGAGCAGTACTTC CASSQSAGVYEQYF
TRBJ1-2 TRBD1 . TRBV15 TGTGCCACCAGCAGAGGGACAGGGACTCGGGGAGGCTATGGCTACACCTTC CATSRGTGTRGGYGYTF
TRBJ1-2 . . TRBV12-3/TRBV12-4 TGTGCCAGCAGTTTAGGCGGGGGCGGCTACACCTTC CASSLGGGGYTF
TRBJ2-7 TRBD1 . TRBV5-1 TGCGCCAGCAGCCTAACAGGGGCTATCCGTTCCTACGAGCAGTACTTC CASSLTGAIRSYEQYF
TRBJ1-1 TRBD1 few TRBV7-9 TGTGCCAGCACTTCGGGACAGGGGAGCACTGAAGCTTTCTTT CASTSGQGSTEAFF
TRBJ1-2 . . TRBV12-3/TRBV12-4 TGTGCCAGCAGTGCCAGGGTGCACGGCTACACCTTC CASSARVHGYTF
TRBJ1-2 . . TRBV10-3 TGTGCCATCAGTGTTCGGGAGGGAGGCTACACCTTC CAISVREGGYTF
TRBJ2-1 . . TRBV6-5 TGTGCCAGCAGAGCCCCGGGACTCCACAATGAGCAGTTCTTC CASRAPGLHNEQFF
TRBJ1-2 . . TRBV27 TGTGCCAGCAGTTCTAGGGGAGCCGGGAGGGGCATAGCTAACTATGGCTACACCTTC CASSSRGAGRGIANYGYTF
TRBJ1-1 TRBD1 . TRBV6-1 TGTGCCAGCAGTGAATCCAGGGGGATCCTGAACACTGAAGCTTTCTTT CASSESRGILNTEAFF
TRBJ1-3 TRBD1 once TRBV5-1 TGCGCCAGCAGCTTACAGGGGTCGGGCTCTGGAAACACCATATATTTT CASSLQGSGSGNTIYF
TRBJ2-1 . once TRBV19 TGTGCCAGTACTGGAGCAACCGTCTACAATGAGCAGTTCTTC CASTGATVYNEQFF
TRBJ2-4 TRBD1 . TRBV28 TGTGCCAGCAGAGCGGACAGGGCGGCCAAAAACATTCAGTACTTC CASRADRAAKNIQYF
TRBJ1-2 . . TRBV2 TGTGCCAGCAGTTTTCCGATTCCGGGGGGGGACTATGGCTACACCTTC CASSFPIPGGDYGYTF
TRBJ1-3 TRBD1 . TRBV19 TGTGCCAGTATAAGGGACAGAAGCTCTGGAAACACCATATATTTT CASIRDRSSGNTIYF
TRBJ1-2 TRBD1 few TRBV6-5 TGTGCCAGCAGCTTGGGACAGTACTATGGCTACACCTTC CASSLGQYYGYTF
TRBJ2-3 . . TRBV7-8 TGTGCCAGCAGCCCACGGGGAACAGATACGCAGTATTTT CASSPRGTDTQYF
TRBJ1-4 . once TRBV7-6 TGTGCCAGCAGCTCGACCGACAGCAGTAATGAAAAACTGTTTTTT CASSSTDSSNEKLFF
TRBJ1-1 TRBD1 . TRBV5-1 TGCGCCAGCAGCTTGGCCCGGACAGGGGCGATAGGCACTGAAGCTTTCTTT CASSLARTGAIGTEAFF
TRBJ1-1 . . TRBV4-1 TGCGCCAGCAGCCAAGTAGTTACGGTGGAGGGCCCGAACACTGAAGCTTTCTTT CASSQVVTVEGPNTEAFF
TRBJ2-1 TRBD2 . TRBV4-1 TGCGCCAGCAGCCAATTAGCGGGGGGGCTAAATGAGCAGTTCTTC CASSQLAGGLNEQFF
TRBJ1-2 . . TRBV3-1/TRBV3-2 TGTGCCAGCAGCCAGACCAGGGACAATGGCTACACCTTC CASSQTRDNGYTF
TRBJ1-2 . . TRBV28 TGTGCCAGCAGTTTATATGGAGCTAACTATGGCTACACCTTC CASSLYGANYGYTF
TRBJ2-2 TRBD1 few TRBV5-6 TGTGCCAGCAGCTTTGGACAGGGAAGGACCGGGGAGCTGTTTTTT CASSFGQGRTGELFF